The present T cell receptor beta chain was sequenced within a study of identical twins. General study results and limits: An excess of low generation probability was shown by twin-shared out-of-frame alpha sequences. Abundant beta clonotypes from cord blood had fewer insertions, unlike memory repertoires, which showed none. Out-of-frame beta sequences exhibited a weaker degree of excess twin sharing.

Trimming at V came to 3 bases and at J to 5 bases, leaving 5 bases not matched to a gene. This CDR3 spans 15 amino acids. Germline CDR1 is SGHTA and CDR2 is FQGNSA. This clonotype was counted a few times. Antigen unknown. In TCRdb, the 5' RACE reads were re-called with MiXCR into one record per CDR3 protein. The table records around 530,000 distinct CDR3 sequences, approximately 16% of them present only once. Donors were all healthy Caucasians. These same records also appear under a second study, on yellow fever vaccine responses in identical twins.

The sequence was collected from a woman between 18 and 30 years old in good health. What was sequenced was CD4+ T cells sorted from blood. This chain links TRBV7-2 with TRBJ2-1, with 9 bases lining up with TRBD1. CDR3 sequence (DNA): TGTGCCAGCAGCTTTACAGGGGGCGTAAACAATGAGCAGTTCTTC. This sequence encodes CASSFTGGVNNEQFF.